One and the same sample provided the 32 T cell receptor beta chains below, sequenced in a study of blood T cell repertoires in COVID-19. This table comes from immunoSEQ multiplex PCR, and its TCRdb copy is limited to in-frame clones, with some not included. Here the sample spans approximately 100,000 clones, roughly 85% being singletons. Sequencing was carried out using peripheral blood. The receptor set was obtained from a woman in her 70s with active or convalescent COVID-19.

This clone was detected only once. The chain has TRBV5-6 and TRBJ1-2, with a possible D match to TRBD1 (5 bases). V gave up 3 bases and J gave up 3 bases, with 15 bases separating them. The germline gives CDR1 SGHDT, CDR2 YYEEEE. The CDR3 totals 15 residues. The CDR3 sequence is CASSSSVKGDYGYTF. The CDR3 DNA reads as TGTGCCAGCAGCTCCTCAGTGAAAGGGGACTATGGCTACACCTTC.

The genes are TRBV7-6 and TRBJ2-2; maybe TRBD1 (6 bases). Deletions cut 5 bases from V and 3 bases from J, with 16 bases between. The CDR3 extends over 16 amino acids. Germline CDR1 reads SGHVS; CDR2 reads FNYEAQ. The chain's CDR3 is CASSQLYRVDTGELFF. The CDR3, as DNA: TGTGCCAGCAGCCAACTTTACAGGGTTGACACCGGGGAGCTGTTTTTT.

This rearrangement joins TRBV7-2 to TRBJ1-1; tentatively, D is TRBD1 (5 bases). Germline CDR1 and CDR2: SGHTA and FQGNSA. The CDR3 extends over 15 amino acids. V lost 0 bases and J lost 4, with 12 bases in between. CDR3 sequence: CASSLAGGVGTEAFF. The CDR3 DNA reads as TGTGCCAGCAGCTTAGCGGGGGGAGTCGGCACTGAAGCTTTCTTT.

The CDR3 region is CASSQDQTGGGYTF. Here the CDR3 DNA reads TGCGCCAGCAGCCAAGACCAGACAGGGGGTGGCTACACCTTC. V is TRBV4-3 and J is TRBJ1-2; 9 bases fit TRBD1. Trimming took 0 bases from V and 7 from J; bases not matched to a gene: 3. CDR1 is LGHNA, CDR2 YSLEER, per germline. The CDR3 length is 14 residues.

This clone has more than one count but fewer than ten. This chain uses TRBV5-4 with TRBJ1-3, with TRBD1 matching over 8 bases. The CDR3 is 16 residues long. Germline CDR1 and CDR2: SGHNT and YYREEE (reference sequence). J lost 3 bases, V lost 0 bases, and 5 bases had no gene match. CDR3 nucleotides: TGTGCCAGCAGCTTGGGGACAGGGAGCAGTGGAAACACCATATATTTT. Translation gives CASSLGTGSSGNTIYF.

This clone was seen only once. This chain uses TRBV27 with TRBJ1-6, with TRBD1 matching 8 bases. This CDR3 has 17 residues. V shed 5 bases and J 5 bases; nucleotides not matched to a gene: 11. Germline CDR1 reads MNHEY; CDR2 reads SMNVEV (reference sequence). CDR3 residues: CASSPDRAREDNSPLHF. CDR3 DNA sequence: TGTGCCAGCAGTCCGGACAGGGCTCGGGAGGATAATTCACCCCTCCACTTT.

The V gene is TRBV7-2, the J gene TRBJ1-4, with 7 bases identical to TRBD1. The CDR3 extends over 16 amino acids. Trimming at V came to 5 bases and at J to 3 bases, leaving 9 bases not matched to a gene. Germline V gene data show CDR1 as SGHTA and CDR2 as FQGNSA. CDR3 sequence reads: CASSDQPGQSNEKLFF. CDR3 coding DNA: TGTGCCAGCAGCGACCAACCGGGACAGTCTAATGAAAAACTGTTTTTT.

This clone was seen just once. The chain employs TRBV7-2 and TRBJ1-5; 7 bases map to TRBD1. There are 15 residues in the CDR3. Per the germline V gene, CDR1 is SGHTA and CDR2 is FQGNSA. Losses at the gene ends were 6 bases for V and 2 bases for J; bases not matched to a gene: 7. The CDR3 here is CASSTNRGGNQPQHF. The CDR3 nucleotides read TGTGCCAGCAGTACGAACAGGGGAGGCAATCAGCCCCAGCATTTT. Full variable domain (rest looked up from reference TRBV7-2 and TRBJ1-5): GAGVSQSPSNKVTEKGKDVELRCDPISGHTALYWYRQSLGQGLEFLIYFQGNSAPDKSGLPSDRFSAERTGGSVSTLTIQRTQQEDSAVYLCASSTNRGGNQPQHFGDGTRLSIL.

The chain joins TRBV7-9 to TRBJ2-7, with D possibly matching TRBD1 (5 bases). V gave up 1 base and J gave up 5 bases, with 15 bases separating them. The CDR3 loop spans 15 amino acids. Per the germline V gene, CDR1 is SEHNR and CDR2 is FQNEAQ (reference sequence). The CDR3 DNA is TGTGCCAGCAGCTTAGGGCAGGGTATGGTCGACGAGCAGTACTTC. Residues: CASSLGQGMVDEQYF.

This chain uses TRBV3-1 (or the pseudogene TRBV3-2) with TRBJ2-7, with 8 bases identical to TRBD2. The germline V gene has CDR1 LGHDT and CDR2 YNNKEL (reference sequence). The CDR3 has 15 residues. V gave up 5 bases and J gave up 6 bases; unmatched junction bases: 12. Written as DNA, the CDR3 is TGTGCCAGCAGCATAGACCCTCGGGGGGGCGGCGAGCAGTACTTC. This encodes CASSIDPRGGGEQYF.

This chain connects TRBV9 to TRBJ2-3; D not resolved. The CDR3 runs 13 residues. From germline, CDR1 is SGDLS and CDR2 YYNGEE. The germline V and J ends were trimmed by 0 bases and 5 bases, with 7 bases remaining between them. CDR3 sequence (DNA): TGTGCCAGCAGCGTAGCTACGAGAGATACGCAGTATTTT. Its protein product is CASSVATRDTQYF.

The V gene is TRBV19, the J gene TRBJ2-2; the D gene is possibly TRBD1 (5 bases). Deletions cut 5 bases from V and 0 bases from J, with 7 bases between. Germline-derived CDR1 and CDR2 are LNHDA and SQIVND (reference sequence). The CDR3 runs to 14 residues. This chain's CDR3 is CASSATANTGELFF. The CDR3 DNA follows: TGTGCCAGTAGTGCGACAGCGAACACCGGGGAGCTGTTTTTT.

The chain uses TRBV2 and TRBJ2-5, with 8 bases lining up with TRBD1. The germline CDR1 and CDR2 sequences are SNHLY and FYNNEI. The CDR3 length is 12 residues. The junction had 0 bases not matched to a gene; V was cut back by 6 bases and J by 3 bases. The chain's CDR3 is CASRTGEETQYF. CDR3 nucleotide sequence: TGTGCCAGCAGGACAGGGGAAGAGACCCAGTACTTC. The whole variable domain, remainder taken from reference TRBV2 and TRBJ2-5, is EPEVTQTPSHQVTQMGQEVILRCVPISNHLYFYWYRQILGQKVEFLVSFYNNEISEKSEIFDDQFSVERPDGSNFTLKIRSTKLEDSAMYFCASRTGEETQYFGPGTRLLVL.

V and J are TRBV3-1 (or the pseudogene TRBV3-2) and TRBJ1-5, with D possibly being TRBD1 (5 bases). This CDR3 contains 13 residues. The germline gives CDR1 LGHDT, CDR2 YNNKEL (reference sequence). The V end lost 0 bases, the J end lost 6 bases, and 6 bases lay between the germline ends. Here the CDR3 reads CASSQEGVQPQHF. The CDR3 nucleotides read TGTGCCAGCAGCCAAGAAGGGGTTCAGCCCCAGCATTTT.

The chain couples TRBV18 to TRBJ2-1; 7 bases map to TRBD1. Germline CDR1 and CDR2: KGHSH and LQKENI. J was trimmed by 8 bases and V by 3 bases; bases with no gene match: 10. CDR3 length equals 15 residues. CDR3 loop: CASSPRQGRSDEQFF. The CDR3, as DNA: TGTGCCAGCTCACCCCGACAGGGAAGGTCCGATGAGCAGTTCTTC.

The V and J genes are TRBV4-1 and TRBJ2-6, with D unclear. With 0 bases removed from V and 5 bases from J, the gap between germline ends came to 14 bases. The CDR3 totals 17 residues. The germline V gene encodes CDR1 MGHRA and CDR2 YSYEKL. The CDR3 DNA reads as TGCGCCAGCAGCCAAGAGGCCCGGAGCTGGCGGGCCAACGTCCTGACTTTC. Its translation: CASSQEARSWRANVLTF.

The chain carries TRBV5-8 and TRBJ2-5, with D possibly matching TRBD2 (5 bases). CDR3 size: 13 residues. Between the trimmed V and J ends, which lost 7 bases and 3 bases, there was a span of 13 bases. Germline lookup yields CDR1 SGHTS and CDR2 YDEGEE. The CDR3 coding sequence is TGTGCCAGCGACCCTCGGGGAAAAGAGACCCAGTACTTC. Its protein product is CASDPRGKETQYF.

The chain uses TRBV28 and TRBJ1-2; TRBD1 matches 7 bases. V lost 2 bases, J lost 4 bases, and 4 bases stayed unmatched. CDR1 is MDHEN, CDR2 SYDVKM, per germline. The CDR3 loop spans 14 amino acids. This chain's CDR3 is CASSLVGQAYGYTF. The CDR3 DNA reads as TGTGCCAGCAGTTTAGTAGGACAGGCCTATGGCTACACCTTC.

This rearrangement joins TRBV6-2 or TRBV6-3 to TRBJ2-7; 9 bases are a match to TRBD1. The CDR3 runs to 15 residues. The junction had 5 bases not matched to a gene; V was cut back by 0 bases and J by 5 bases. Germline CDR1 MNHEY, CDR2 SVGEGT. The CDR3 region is CASSYSEQGAHEQYF. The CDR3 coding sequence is TGTGCCAGCAGTTACTCGGAACAGGGGGCCCACGAGCAGTACTTC.

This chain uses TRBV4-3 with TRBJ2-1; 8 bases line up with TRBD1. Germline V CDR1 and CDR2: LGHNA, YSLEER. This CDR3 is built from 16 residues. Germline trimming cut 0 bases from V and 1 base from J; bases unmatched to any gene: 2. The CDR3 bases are TGCGCCAGCAGCCAAGAGCGGACAGGGTCCTACAATGAGCAGTTCTTC. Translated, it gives CASSQERTGSYNEQFF.

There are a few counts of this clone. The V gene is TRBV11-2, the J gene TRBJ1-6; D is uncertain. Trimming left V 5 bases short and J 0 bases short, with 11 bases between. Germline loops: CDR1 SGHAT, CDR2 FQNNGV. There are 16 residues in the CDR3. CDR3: CASSKILSSYNSPLHF. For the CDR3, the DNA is TGTGCCAGCAGCAAGATCTTGAGCTCCTATAATTCACCCCTCCACTTT.

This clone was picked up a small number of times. CDR3 amino acids: CASIGIDRGEQPQHF. The CDR3 DNA reads TGTGCCAGCATTGGAATCGACAGGGGCGAGCAGCCCCAGCATTTT. V gene TRBV6-6 combines with J gene TRBJ1-5, with 8 bases lining up with TRBD1. This CDR3 has 15 residues. Germline-derived CDR1 and CDR2 are MNHNY and SVGAGI (reference sequence). V dropped 7 bases and J dropped 7; count of bases not matched to a gene: 12.

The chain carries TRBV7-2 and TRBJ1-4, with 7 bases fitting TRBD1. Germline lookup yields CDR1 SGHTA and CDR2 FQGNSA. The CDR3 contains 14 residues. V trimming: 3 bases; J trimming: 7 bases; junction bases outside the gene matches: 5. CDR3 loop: CASSFQGDGEKLFF. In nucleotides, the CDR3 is TGTGCCAGCAGCTTCCAGGGGGACGGTGAAAAACTGTTTTTT.

The CDR3 nucleotides read TGTGCCAGCAGCCGAGATCCGGGACAGGGTGCCTCCGAGCAGTACTTC. Amino acid sequence: CASSRDPGQGASEQYF. V and J are TRBV7-9 and TRBJ2-7, with TRBD1 identical over 9 bases. The CDR3 consists of 16 residues. Germline V CDR1 and CDR2: SEHNR, FQNEAQ (reference sequence). V shed 5 bases, J shed 6 bases, and the junction held 14 bases outside the gene matches.

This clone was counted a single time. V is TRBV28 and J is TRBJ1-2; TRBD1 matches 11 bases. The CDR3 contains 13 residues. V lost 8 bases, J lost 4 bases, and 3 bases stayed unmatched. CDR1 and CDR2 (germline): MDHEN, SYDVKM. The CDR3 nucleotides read TGTGCCAGCGGGACAGGGGGTCGCTATGGCTACACCTTC. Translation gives CASGTGGRYGYTF.

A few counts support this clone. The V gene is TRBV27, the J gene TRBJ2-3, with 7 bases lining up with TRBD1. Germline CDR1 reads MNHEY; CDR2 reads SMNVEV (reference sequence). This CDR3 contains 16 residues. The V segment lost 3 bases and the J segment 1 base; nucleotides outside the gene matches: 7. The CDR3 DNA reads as TGTGCCAGCAGTTTCACAAACAGGGGCGGCACAGATACGCAGTATTTT. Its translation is CASSFTNRGGTDTQYF.

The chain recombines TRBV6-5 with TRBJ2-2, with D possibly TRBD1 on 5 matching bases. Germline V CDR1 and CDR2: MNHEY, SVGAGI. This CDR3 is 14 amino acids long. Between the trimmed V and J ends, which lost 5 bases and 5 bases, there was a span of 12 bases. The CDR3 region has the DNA TGTGCCAGCAGTCTTACATCAGGGACCGGGGAGCTGTTTTTT. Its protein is CASSLTSGTGELFF.

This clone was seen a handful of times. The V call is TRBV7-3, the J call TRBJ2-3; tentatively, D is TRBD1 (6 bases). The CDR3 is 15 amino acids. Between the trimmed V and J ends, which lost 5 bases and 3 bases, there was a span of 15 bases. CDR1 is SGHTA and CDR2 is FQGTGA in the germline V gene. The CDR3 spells CASSLVGGLTDTQYF. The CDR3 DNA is TGTGCCAGCAGCCTCGTTGGGGGCTTAACAGATACGCAGTATTTT.

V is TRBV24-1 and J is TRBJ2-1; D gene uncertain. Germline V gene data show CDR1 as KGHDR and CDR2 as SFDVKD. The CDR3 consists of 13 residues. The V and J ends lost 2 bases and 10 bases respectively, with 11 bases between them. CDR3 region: CATSDSWVSEQFF. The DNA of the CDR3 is TGTGCCACCAGTGATTCATGGGTTAGCGAGCAGTTCTTC.

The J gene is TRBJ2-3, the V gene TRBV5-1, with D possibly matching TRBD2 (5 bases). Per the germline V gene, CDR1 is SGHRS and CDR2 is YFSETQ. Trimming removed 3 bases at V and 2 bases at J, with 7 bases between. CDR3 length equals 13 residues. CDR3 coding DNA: TGCGCCAGCAGCTCGGACTTCACAGATACGCAGTATTTT. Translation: CASSSDFTDTQYF.

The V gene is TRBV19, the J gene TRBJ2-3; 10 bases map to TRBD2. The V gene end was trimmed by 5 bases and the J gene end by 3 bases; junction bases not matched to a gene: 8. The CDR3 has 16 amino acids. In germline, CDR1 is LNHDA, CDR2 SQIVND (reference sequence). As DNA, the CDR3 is TGTGCCAGTAGTTTGCTAGCGGGAGTCGTTACAGATACGCAGTATTTT. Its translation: CASSLLAGVVTDTQYF.

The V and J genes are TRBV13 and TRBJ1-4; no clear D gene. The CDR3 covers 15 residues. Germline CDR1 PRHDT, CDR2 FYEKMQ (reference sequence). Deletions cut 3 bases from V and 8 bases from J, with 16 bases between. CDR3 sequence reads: CASSLAGRLGEKLFF. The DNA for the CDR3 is TGTGCCAGCAGCTTGGCCGGGAGGTTGGGGGAAAAACTGTTTTTT.